These 14 T cell receptor beta chains originate from one sample sequenced in a study of T cells in Graves' hyperthyroidism and ophthalmopathy. Amplification of TCR beta CDR3 regions was performed using RNA transcripts as template. The HTBI set primed first-round TCR CDR3 RT-PCR. TCRdb fed the multiplex PCR reads into MiXCR, producing one record per CDR3 protein. This table has around 350,000 distinct CDR3 sequences, 17% appearing once. What was sequenced was blood. The origin of the receptors is a woman aged 25 to 45 with Graves' hyperthyroidism that later progressed to Graves' ophthalmopathy.

The chain links TRBV12-3 or TRBV12-4 to TRBJ2-7; TRBD1 matches at 10 bases. CDR3 length equals 16 residues. Losses at the gene ends were 4 bases for V and 6 bases for J; bases not matched to a gene: 12. The CDR3 sequence: CASSSSPGTGVAEQYF. CDR3 DNA sequence: TGTGCCAGCAGTTCTAGTCCCGGGACAGGGGTAGCCGAGCAGTACTTC.

This clonotype turned up a few times. A much larger clone sits a single nucleotide away, making a read error possible. The gene calls are TRBV2 and TRBJ1-4, with TRBD1 as a possible D gene (6 bases). The CDR3 spans 15 residues. Germline V gene sequence: CDR1 SNHLY, CDR2 FYNNEI. Trimming removed 7 bases from V and 3 bases from J, with 15 bases in between. Written as DNA, the CDR3 is TGTGCCAGCACTTGGGGGGCAGGACCTAATGAAAAACTGTTTTTT. Its protein is CASTWGAGPNEKLFF.

This clonotype was seen many times. J is TRBJ2-3 and V is TRBV20-1; the D is unclear. In germline, CDR1 is DFQATT, CDR2 SNEGSKA (reference sequence). The CDR3 consists of 13 residues. The V end was cut by 2 bases, the J end by 0 bases, with 6 bases between. CDR3 loop: CSARSVSTDTQYF. The CDR3 nucleotides are TGCAGTGCTAGATCCGTTAGCACAGATACGCAGTATTTT.

This clonotype was observed many times. J is TRBJ2-5 and V is TRBV29-1; the D gene could be TRBD1 or TRBD2 (5 bases each). The germline CDR1 and CDR2 sequences are SQVTM and ANQGSEA. The CDR3 extends over 14 amino acids. Deletions cut 1 base from V and 4 bases from J, with 13 bases between. CDR3 sequence reads: CSVEARGVGETQYF. CDR3 nucleotides: TGCAGCGTTGAAGCCAGAGGGGTAGGAGAGACCCAGTACTTC.

This clonotype showed up many times. V is TRBV12-3 or TRBV12-4 and J is TRBJ2-1, with D uncertain. Trimming removed 3 bases at V and 5 bases at J, with 8 bases between. This CDR3 region has 13 residues. The CDR3 nucleotides are TGTGCCAGCAGTTTTCTTTATCACAATGAGCAGTTCTTC. Protein product: CASSFLYHNEQFF.

This clonotype was recorded at least ten times. V is TRBV27 and J is TRBJ2-2; a possible D gene is TRBD2 (5 bases). V lost 2 bases, J lost 4 bases, and 11 bases lay in between. Per the germline V gene, CDR1 is MNHEY and CDR2 is SMNVEV (reference sequence). This CDR3 is built from 15 residues. The CDR3: CASSLRDAGTGELFF. CDR3 in DNA: TGTGCCAGCAGTTTAAGGGATGCGGGCACCGGGGAGCTGTTTTTT.

The V and J genes are TRBV15 and TRBJ2-7, with a tentative D call TRBD2 (5 bases). Germline-derived CDR1 and CDR2 are LNHNV and YYDKDF (reference sequence). The V end was cut by 3 bases, the J end by 0 bases, with 9 bases between. The CDR3 is made up of 14 amino acids. Here the CDR3 DNA reads TGTGCCACCAGCAGGGGAGTGGGCTCCTACGAGCAGTACTTC. It codes for CATSRGVGSYEQYF.

This clonotype has at least ten counts. V usage is TRBV5-1 and J usage is TRBJ2-4, with TRBD1 matching over 8 bases. Germline loops: CDR1 SGHRS, CDR2 YFSETQ. Germline trimming cut 3 bases from V and 7 bases from J; bases unmatched to any gene: 9. This CDR3 spans 15 amino acids. The CDR3 here is CASSSYGQGSNIQYF. As DNA, the CDR3 is TGCGCCAGCAGCTCCTACGGACAGGGAAGCAACATTCAGTACTTC.

There are many counts of this clonotype. V gene TRBV10-3 combines with J gene TRBJ1-6, with 9 bases lining up with TRBD1. Germline assignment: CDR1 ENHRY and CDR2 SYGVKD. This CDR3 has 15 residues. The J segment lost 7 bases and the V segment lost 6 bases, leaving 7 bases of the junction unmatched. CDR3 DNA: TGTGCCATCAGCTCGACAGGGGGTGTCAATTCACCCCTCCACTTT. Residues: CAISSTGGVNSPLHF.

This clonotype came up many times. The CDR3 here is CASSGGLLTVEERGGNSPLHF. CDR3 DNA sequence: TGTGCCAGCAGCGGGGGGTTATTGACGGTCGAGGAGCGGGGCGGTAATTCACCCCTCCACTTT. The chain is built from TRBV7-8 and TRBJ1-6; D is perhaps TRBD1 (5 bases). Germline V gives CDR1 SGHVS, CDR2 FQNEAQ. This CDR3 is built from 21 residues. The V gene lost 5 bases and the J gene lost 6 bases, with 32 bases spanning the gap.

The sample holds many counts of this clonotype. The rearrangement links TRBV2 to TRBJ1-2; D is undetermined. From germline, CDR1 is SNHLY and CDR2 FYNNEI. The CDR3 runs to 14 residues. V was pared by 5 bases and J by 4 bases, with 14 bases between. The CDR3, as DNA: TGTGCCAGCAGTAAGGACGGAATGACCTATGGCTACACCTTC. Its protein product is CASSKDGMTYGYTF. The full variable domain, rest sourced from reference TRBV2 and TRBJ1-2, is EPEVTQTPSHQVTQMGQEVILRCVPISNHLYFYWYRQILGQKVEFLVSFYNNEISEKSEIFDDQFSVERPDGSNFTLKIRSTKLEDSAMYFCASSKDGMTYGYTFGSGTRLTVV.

This clonotype occurred many times. This chain connects TRBV30 to TRBJ2-2; D not certain. Trimming removed 8 bases from V and 7 bases from J, with 23 bases in between. The CDR3 runs 15 residues. Per the germline V gene, CDR1 is GTSNPN and CDR2 is SVGIG (reference sequence). CDR3 nucleotides: TGTGCCGCACCCCCGGACCGGGCCCCTGGCGGGGAGCTGTTTTTT. It yields the protein CAAPPDRAPGGELFF.

The V and J genes are TRBV10-3 and TRBJ2-2, with TRBD2 matching over 14 bases. V lost 11 bases to trimming and J lost 6 bases; unmatched junction nucleotides: 8. This CDR3 is built from 15 residues. CDR1 is ENHRY and CDR2 is SYGVKD in the germline V gene. CDR3 region: CASKGTSGGPGELFF. As DNA, the CDR3 is TGTGCCTCAAAAGGGACTAGCGGGGGCCCCGGGGAGCTGTTTTTT.

This clonotype was counted many times. V and J are TRBV28 and TRBJ2-1, with 8 bases that match TRBD1. The CDR3 has 14 amino acids. V gave up 6 bases and J gave up 10 bases; unmatched junction bases: 11. Germline values: CDR1 MDHEN, CDR2 SYDVKM. This CDR3 reads CASSKVTGVGEQFF. CDR3 sequence (DNA): TGTGCCAGCAGCAAAGTGACAGGGGTCGGCGAGCAGTTCTTC. The full variable domain, rest sourced from reference TRBV28 and TRBJ2-1, is DVKVTQSSRYLVKRTGEKVFLECVQDMDHENMFWYRQDPGLGLRLIYFSYDVKMKEKGDIPEGYSVSREKKERFSLILESASTNQTSMYLCASSKVTGVGEQFFGPGTRLTVL.